Below are 29 T cell receptor beta chains sequenced from a single sample in a study of cytomegalovirus exposure and HLA in healthy donors. PCR employed 60 Vbeta and 13 Jbeta primers. Sequencing used immunoSEQ multiplex PCR; TCRdb keeps in-frame clones, though not all of them. The repertoire holds about 190,000 clones, roughly 84% seen once, with roughly 2.6% in the top ten. Sequencing was carried out using PBMCs. All receptors derive from a woman in her forties or fifties in good health and CMV-seropositive.

The chain recombines TRBV5-1 with TRBJ1-2; TRBD1 matches at 7 bases. The CDR3 contains 14 residues. The germline V gene has CDR1 SGHRS and CDR2 YFSETQ. The trim removed 3 bases at V and 0 bases at J, leaving 2 bases unmatched. Here the CDR3 reads CASSSGTANYGYTF. CDR3 DNA sequence: TGCGCCAGCAGCTCTGGGACAGCTAACTATGGCTACACCTTC.

This chain links TRBV6-1 with TRBJ2-3; perhaps TRBD2 as D (7 bases). The germline V gene encodes CDR1 MNHNS and CDR2 SASEGT. The CDR3 covers 14 residues. Trimming took 8 bases from V and 5 from J, leaving 17 bases between them. CDR3 residues: CASASHREGDTQYF. The CDR3 DNA sequence: TGTGCCAGCGCTTCTCACAGGGAGGGAGATACGCAGTATTTT.

This clone was observed once. The rearrangement links TRBV11-2 to TRBJ1-6; D remains ambiguous. CDR3 length: 15 amino acids. Between the trimmed V and J ends, which lost 5 bases and 7 bases, there was a span of 15 bases. Germline values: CDR1 SGHAT, CDR2 FQNNGV. CDR3 loop: CASSLGGPGNSPLHF. DNA for the CDR3: TGTGCCAGCAGCCTTGGAGGGCCGGGGAATTCACCCCTCCACTTT.

This rearrangement joins TRBV2 to TRBJ1-3; D is perhaps TRBD1 (5 bases). This CDR3 has 14 residues. The germline V and J ends were trimmed by 3 bases and 3 bases, with 9 bases remaining between them. Germline values: CDR1 SNHLY, CDR2 FYNNEI. CDR3 bases: TGTGCCAGCAGTGACGGCAGGGTTGGAAACACCATATATTTT. Translated: CASSDGRVGNTIYF.

With regard to this clone: An end of the junction does not agree with germline; a read error may underlie this. The chain couples TRBV27 to TRBJ2-7; 8 bases match TRBD1. CDR3 length: 14 amino acids. Germline V CDR1 and CDR2: MNHEY, SMNVEV (reference sequence). The CDR3 spells CASRLDRDSYEQCF. The CDR3 nucleotides read TGTGCCAGCAGACTGGACAGGGACTCATACGAGCAGTGCTTC.

The gene calls are TRBV7-9 and TRBJ2-3; 10 bases line up with TRBD2. The CDR3 has 15 residues. Germline CDR1 SEHNR, CDR2 FQNEAQ (reference sequence). V was pared by 3 bases and J by 2 bases, with 2 bases of the junction left unmatched. The CDR3, as DNA: TGTGCCAGCAGCTTCCTAGCGGGGGACACAGATACGCAGTATTTT. Translated, it gives CASSFLAGDTDTQYF. The complete variable domain, with remaining parts taken from reference TRBV7-9 and TRBJ2-3, reads DTGVSQNPRHKITKRGQNVTFRCDPISEHNRLYWYRQTLGQGPEFLTYFQNEAQLEKSRLLSDRFSAERPKGSFSTLEIQRTEQGDSAMYLCASSFLAGDTDTQYFGPGTRLTVL.

J is TRBJ2-3 and V is TRBV2, with D unclear. The V end was cut by 7 bases, the J end by 0 bases, with 14 bases between. This CDR3 has 15 residues. Looked up from germline, CDR1 is SNHLY and CDR2 is FYNNEI. The chain's CDR3 is CASNRAAISTDTQYF. In DNA form, the CDR3 reads TGTGCCAGCAATCGTGCGGCTATTAGCACAGATACGCAGTATTTT.

The chain joins TRBV6-6 to TRBJ2-7, with 9 bases aligning to TRBD2. J lost 1 base, V lost 8 bases, and 3 bases had no gene match. This CDR3 is built from 13 residues. Germline CDR1 MNHNY, CDR2 SVGAGI (reference sequence). CDR3 bases: TGTGCCAGCTCCCTAGCGGGGTCCTACGAGCAGTACTTC. Protein product: CASSLAGSYEQYF.

The chain has TRBV5-1 and TRBJ2-7; 7 nucleotides match TRBD2. Germline loops: CDR1 SGHRS, CDR2 YFSETQ. Losses at the gene ends were 6 bases for V and 2 bases for J; bases not matched to a gene: 5. The length of the CDR3 is 13 residues. As DNA, the CDR3 is TGCGCCAGCACCCCGGGAGGCCCCTACGAGCAGTACTTC. Translation: CASTPGGPYEQYF.

J is TRBJ2-3 and V is TRBV9, with 8 bases matching TRBD2. The germline V gene has CDR1 SGDLS and CDR2 YYNGEE. The CDR3 covers 16 residues. V lost 0 bases and J lost 2; bases outside the gene matches: 5. CDR3 coding DNA: TGTGCCAGCAGCGTAGGAGTAGCGGGGTCCACAGATACGCAGTATTTT. It translates to CASSVGVAGSTDTQYF.

This chain links TRBV15 with TRBJ2-1; D is perhaps TRBD1 (6 bases). With 0 bases removed from V and 6 bases from J, the gap between germline ends came to 12 bases. Germline V lookup: CDR1 LNHNV, CDR2 YYDKDF (reference sequence). The CDR3 contains 15 residues. The CDR3 nucleotides are TGTGCCACCAGCAGAGATACAGGGCCCTTCAATGAGCAGTTCTTC. As protein: CATSRDTGPFNEQFF.

V and J are TRBV11-1 and TRBJ1-1; D possibly corresponds to TRBD1 (6 bases). In germline, CDR1 is SGHAT, CDR2 FQDESV (reference sequence). Trimming shortened V by 1 base and J by 1 base, and 13 bases separated the two germline ends. CDR3 length: 16 residues. The CDR3 protein is CASSLEGWGPNTEAFF. Here the CDR3 DNA reads TGTGCCAGCAGCTTAGAGGGATGGGGGCCGAACACTGAAGCTTTCTTT. Filled out from reference TRBV11-1 and TRBJ1-1, the complete variable domain reads EAEVAQSPRYKITEKSQAVAFWCDPISGHATLYWYRQILGQGPELLVQFQDESVVDDSQLPKDRFSAERLKGVDSTLKIQPAELGDSAMYLCASSLEGWGPNTEAFFGQGTRLTVV.

This sequence joins TRBV5-6 and TRBJ1-6; D is possibly TRBD1 (5 bases). V gave up 0 bases and J gave up 10 bases, with 11 bases separating them. Looked up from germline, CDR1 is SGHDT and CDR2 is YYEEEE. The CDR3 length is 14 residues. The CDR3 spells CASSLGRDQSPLHF. In nucleotides, the CDR3 is TGTGCCAGCAGCTTGGGGAGGGACCAATCACCCCTCCACTTT.

J is TRBJ2-3 and V is TRBV7-9; 8 bases are a match to TRBD1. The J segment lost 3 bases and the V segment lost 4 bases, leaving 12 bases of the junction unmatched. Looked up from germline, CDR1 is SEHNR and CDR2 is FQNEAQ (reference sequence). CDR3 length: 17 residues. The CDR3 loop is CASSSTNRGAWTDTQYF. CDR3 bases: TGTGCCAGCAGCTCGACTAACAGGGGGGCGTGGACAGATACGCAGTATTTT.

This chain links TRBV7-3 with TRBJ2-7; TRBD2 might be the D (6 bases). Germline-derived CDR1 and CDR2 are SGHTA and FQGTGA. The CDR3 is 14 residues long. Between the trimmed V and J ends, which lost 6 bases and 6 bases, there was a span of 18 bases. The CDR3 region has the DNA TGTGCCAGCAGTAACGCGGGACTTACGGGCGAGCAGTACTTC. Protein sequence: CASSNAGLTGEQYF.

This clone has only one observation. This chain connects TRBV6-1 to TRBJ2-4; 7 bases are a match to TRBD1. This CDR3 spans 14 amino acids. The trim removed 7 bases at V and 7 bases at J, leaving 10 bases unmatched. The germline V gene has CDR1 MNHNS and CDR2 SASEGT. This chain's CDR3 is CASTPGQAGNIQYF. In DNA, the CDR3 is TGTGCCAGCACTCCCGGACAGGCCGGTAACATTCAGTACTTC.

A few counts support this clone. The chain is built from TRBV19 and TRBJ2-1; TRBD1 agrees at 7 bases. Germline V gene lookup returns CDR1 LNHDA and CDR2 SQIVND (reference sequence). The CDR3 totals 14 residues. V dropped 5 bases and J dropped 8; count of bases not matched to a gene: 9. The CDR3 spells CASSWGTVIYEQFF. The CDR3 region has the DNA TGTGCCAGTAGTTGGGGGACAGTTATCTATGAGCAGTTCTTC.

This sequence joins TRBV28 and TRBJ1-6; D perhaps matches TRBD1 (6 bases). Looked up from germline, CDR1 is MDHEN and CDR2 is SYDVKM. This CDR3 spans 13 amino acids. V lost 5 bases and J lost 10, with 12 bases in between. In DNA form, the CDR3 reads TGTGCCAGCAGTCGCTCAGGGGACTCACCCCTCCACTTT. It is translated as CASSRSGDSPLHF.

This chain uses TRBV7-2 with TRBJ2-7; 11 bases fit TRBD2. From germline, CDR1 is SGHTA and CDR2 FQGNSA. The CDR3 covers 17 residues. After removal of 5 bases from V and 2 bases from J, the junction contained 11 bases not matched to a gene. The CDR3 region has the DNA TGTGCCAGCAGCGAATTAGCCGGGACTAGCGGACCCTACGAGCAGTACTTC. Residues: CASSELAGTSGPYEQYF.

The chain has TRBV11-2 and TRBJ2-7, with D unresolved. From germline, CDR1 is SGHAT and CDR2 FQNNGV. The germline V and J ends were trimmed by 0 bases and 6 bases, with 12 bases remaining between them. The CDR3 covers 14 residues. CDR3 protein: CASSLEPFSGEQYF. The CDR3 bases are TGTGCCAGCAGCTTAGAGCCATTCTCCGGCGAGCAGTACTTC.

The rearrangement joins TRBV5-4 to TRBJ2-7, with 8 bases matching TRBD2. Trimming cost V 1 base and J 6 bases; bases outside gene matches: 9. The CDR3 runs 15 residues. Germline loops: CDR1 SGHNT, CDR2 YYREEE (reference sequence). The CDR3 DNA follows: TGTGCCAGCAGCTTGCAAAGCGGGGGACCCACCGAGCAGTACTTC. Translation: CASSLQSGGPTEQYF. The variable domain in full, with the rest retrieved from reference TRBV5-4 and TRBJ2-7, is ETGVTQSPTHLIKTRGQQVTLRCSSQSGHNTVSWYQQALGQGPQFIFQYYREEENGRGNFPPRFSGLQFPNYSSELNVNALELDDSALYLCASSLQSGGPTEQYFGPGTRLTVT.

This sequence joins TRBV15 and TRBJ2-1; TRBD1 matches at 9 bases. J lost 1 base, V lost 4 bases, and 11 bases had no gene match. Germline-derived CDR1 and CDR2 are LNHNV and YYDKDF (reference sequence). The CDR3 extends over 18 amino acids. This chain's CDR3 is CATSISPAGTGSYNEQFF. The CDR3 DNA sequence: TGTGCCACCAGCATCTCGCCCGCCGGGACAGGGTCCTACAATGAGCAGTTCTTC.

This chain uses TRBV6-1 with TRBJ1-2, with 8 positions matching TRBD1. The V gene's germline CDR1 is MNHNS and CDR2 SASEGT. The CDR3 contains 13 residues. The V gene end was trimmed by 6 bases and the J gene end by 8 bases; junction bases not matched to a gene: 8. The CDR3 here is CASRDSGGRGYTF. The CDR3 bases are TGTGCCAGCAGAGACTCAGGGGGCAGGGGCTACACCTTC.

The chain carries TRBV18 and TRBJ2-7, with D uncertain. The germline V gene encodes CDR1 KGHSH and CDR2 LQKENI. The CDR3 consists of 13 residues. Between the trimmed V and J ends, which lost 2 bases and 5 bases, there was a span of 10 bases. The CDR3 region is CASSPDSSDEQYF. Written as DNA, the CDR3 is TGTGCCAGCTCACCAGACTCTTCTGACGAGCAGTACTTC. The variable domain in full, with the rest retrieved from reference TRBV18 and TRBJ2-7, is NAGVMQNPRHLVRRRGQEARLRCSPMKGHSHVYWYRQLPEEGLKFMVYLQKENIIDESGMPKERFSAEFPKEGPSILRIQQVVRGDSAAYFCASSPDSSDEQYFGPGTRLTVT.

The chain couples TRBV2 to TRBJ2-7, with a weak D call TRBD2 (5 bases). V was cut by 5 bases and J by 7 bases, with 12 bases left in between. The germline V gene has CDR1 SNHLY and CDR2 FYNNEI. The CDR3 contains 12 residues. The CDR3, as DNA: TGTGCCAGCAGTAGAGCTTCGGGGGAGCAGTACTTC. It yields the protein CASSRASGEQYF.

This clone was picked up a small number of times. The chain is built from TRBV30 and TRBJ2-3; TRBD1 matches 8 bases. Germline V CDR1 and CDR2: GTSNPN, SVGIG (reference sequence). This CDR3 contains 13 residues. Trimming took 6 bases from V and 2 from J; bases not matched to a gene: 4. The DNA for the CDR3 is TGTGCCTGTTCGACAGGGGTCACAGATACGCAGTATTTT. It specifies CACSTGVTDTQYF. Together with reference TRBV30 and TRBJ2-3, the CDR3 gives the full variable domain: SQTIHQWPATLVQPVGSPLSLECTVEGTSNPNLYWYRQAAGRGLQLLFYSVGIGQISSEVPQNLSASRPQDRQFILSSKKLLLSDSGFYLCACSTGVTDTQYFGPGTRLTVL.

This chain links TRBV7-2 with TRBJ2-3; 7 positions agree with TRBD2. Germline-derived CDR1 and CDR2 are SGHTA and FQGNSA. Unmatched junction bases numbered 9, after V lost 5 bases and J lost 1 base. There are 16 residues in the CDR3. CDR3 DNA sequence: TGTGCCAGCAGCATTCGACTAGCCGCGGGCACAGATACGCAGTATTTT. It is translated as CASSIRLAAGTDTQYF.

This clone was seen only once. This sequence joins TRBV7-2 and TRBJ1-6; 7 bases map to TRBD1. The CDR3 has 13 amino acids. CDR1 and CDR2 from the germline V gene are SGHTA and FQGNSA. The J segment lost 7 bases and the V segment lost 7 bases, leaving 4 bases of the junction unmatched. CDR3 in DNA: TGTGCCAGCACGGGACAGCGGAATTCACCCCTCCACTTT. It codes for CASTGQRNSPLHF.

The chain is built from TRBV27 and TRBJ1-5; D is possibly TRBD1 (6 bases). Germline CDR1 reads MNHEY; CDR2 reads SMNVEV (reference sequence). There are 14 residues in the CDR3. The V end lost 6 bases, the J end lost 7 bases, and 16 bases lay between the germline ends. The DNA of the CDR3 is TGTGCCAGCAGCCAAGGGGGGGCCAGCCAGCCCCAGCATTTT. It yields the protein CASSQGGASQPQHF.